This entry features one T cell receptor (beta chain) sequence. What it binds is unknown. The data originate from a study of blood T cells in healthy people across ages. Whole-study findings and limits: In the absence of known donor CMV status, changes in expanded clonotypes were possibly confounded.

This CDR3 spans 13 amino acids. Germline V gives CDR1 DFQATT, CDR2 SNEGSKA (reference sequence). Together with a sample-barcoded 5' primer, a J-beta primer mix was included in a second PCR lasting roughly 7 to 11 cycles. Each TCR beta cDNA got a 12-nucleotide random molecular identifier. TCRdb redid the calling of the 5' RACE reads with MiXCR, one entry per CDR3 protein. The table lists around 1,700,000 distinct CDR3 sequences, under 30% of them singletons, with approximately 7.7% in the top ten. The TCR comes from a woman in her 30s in good health. This chain links TRBV20-1 with TRBJ2-5, with D possibly called TRBD1 or TRBD2 (6 bases each). The DNA end favors TRBJ2-7, so the J call may be wrong. The source material was blood. CDR3 sequence: CSAREEGGGEQYF. CDR3 in DNA: TGCAGTGCTAGAGAGGAAGGGGGAGGCGAGCAGTACTTC.